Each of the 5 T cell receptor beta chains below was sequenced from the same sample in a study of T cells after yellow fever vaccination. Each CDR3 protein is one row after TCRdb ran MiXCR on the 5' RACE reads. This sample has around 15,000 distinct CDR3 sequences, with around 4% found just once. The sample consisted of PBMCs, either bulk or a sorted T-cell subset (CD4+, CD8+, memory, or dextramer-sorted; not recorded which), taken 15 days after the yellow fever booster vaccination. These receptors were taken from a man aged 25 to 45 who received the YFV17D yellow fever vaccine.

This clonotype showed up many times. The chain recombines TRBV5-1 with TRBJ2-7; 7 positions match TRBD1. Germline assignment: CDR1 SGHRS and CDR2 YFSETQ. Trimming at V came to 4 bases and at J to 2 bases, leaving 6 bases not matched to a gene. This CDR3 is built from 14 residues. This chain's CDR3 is CASSTGDPPYEQYF. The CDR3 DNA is TGCGCCAGCAGCACAGGGGACCCACCCTACGAGCAGTACTTC.

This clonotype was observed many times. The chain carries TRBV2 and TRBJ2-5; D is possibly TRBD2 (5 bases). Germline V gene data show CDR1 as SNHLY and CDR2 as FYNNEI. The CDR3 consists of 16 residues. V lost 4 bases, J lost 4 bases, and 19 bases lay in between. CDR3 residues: CASSGWQASSGETQYF. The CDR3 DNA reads TGTGCCAGCAGTGGGTGGCAAGCTAGCTCAGGAGAGACCCAGTACTTC.

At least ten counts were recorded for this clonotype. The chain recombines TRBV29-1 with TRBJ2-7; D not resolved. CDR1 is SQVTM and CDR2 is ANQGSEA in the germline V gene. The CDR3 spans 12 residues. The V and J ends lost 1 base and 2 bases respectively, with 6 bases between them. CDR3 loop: CSVEGQAYEQYF. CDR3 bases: TGCAGCGTTGAAGGACAAGCCTACGAGCAGTACTTC.

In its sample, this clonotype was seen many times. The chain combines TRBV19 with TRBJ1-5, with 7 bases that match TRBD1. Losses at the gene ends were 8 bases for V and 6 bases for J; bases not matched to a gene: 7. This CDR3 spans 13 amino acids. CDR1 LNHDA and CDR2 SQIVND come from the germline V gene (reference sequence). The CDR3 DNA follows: TGTGCCAGTTCCCAGACAGGGCCTCAGCCCCAGCATTTT. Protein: CASSQTGPQPQHF.

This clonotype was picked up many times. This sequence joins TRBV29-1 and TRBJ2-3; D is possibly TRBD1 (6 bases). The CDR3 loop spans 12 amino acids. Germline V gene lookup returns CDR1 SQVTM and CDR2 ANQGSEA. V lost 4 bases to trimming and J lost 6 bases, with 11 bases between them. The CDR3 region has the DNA TGCAGCGTTGGACAGGCCCGGGATACGCAGTATTTT. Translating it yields CSVGQARDTQYF.